This TCR beta chain is drawn from a study of CD8 T cells in ankylosing spondylitis. Study-wide results and limits: Disease-linked clones reportedly concentrated significantly in matched ankylosing spondylitis synovial fluid. Past research had described some motif variants in reactive arthritis synovial fluid and blood. Ankylosing spondylitis blood seemed to carry a telltale TCR beta motif made of fewer than 10 highly homologous variants.

In its sample, this clonotype was seen a few times. Antigen specificity is unknown. The CDR3 covers 12 residues. Per the germline V gene, CDR1 is DFQATT and CDR2 is SNEGSKA (reference sequence). With 5 bases removed from V and 5 bases from J, the gap between germline ends came to 12 bases. Quantitative molecular-barcoded 5'-RACE generated the TCR beta libraries. TCRdb reanalysed the 5' RACE reads using MiXCR and keeps one entry per CDR3 protein. The profile shows just under 350,000 distinct CDR3 sequences, about 15% of them singletons. The V call is TRBV20-1, the J call TRBJ1-1; D uncertain. The specimen sequenced was blood, either unsorted or a sorted T cell fraction (not recorded which). The sequence derives from a male donor with ankylosing spondylitis or in good health (not recorded which). CDR3 sequence: CSAVQGATEAFF. The CDR3 DNA reads as TGCAGTGCTGTCCAAGGCGCGACTGAAGCTTTCTTT.